This is a list of T cell receptor beta chains from one sample in a study of T cells in Graves' hyperthyroidism and ophthalmopathy. TCRdb re-called the multiplex PCR reads with MiXCR, one entry per CDR3 protein. This sample has under 400,000 distinct CDR3 sequences, with around 15% found just once. The sample taken for sequencing was blood. Receptors originate from a woman aged 55 to 70 with Graves' ophthalmopathy. The CDR3 runs from the conserved cysteine through the conserved F or W. The D gene is left open where the match is weak. Only part of the rows carry a size: once, few, many, or a class if the clone is expanded.

D gene	J gene	V gene	clone size	CDR3 DNA	CDR3 protein
-	TRBJ1-2	TRBV13	many	TGTGCCAGCAGCAGTCGGACAGCAGGGATGGCCTATGGCTACACCTTC	CASSSRTAGMAYGYTF
-	TRBJ2-7	TRBV28	many	TGTGCCAGCAGTTTACCAAAAACCTACGAGCAGTACTTC	CASSLPKTYEQYF
TRBD1	TRBJ2-6	TRBV19	few	TGTGCCAGTAGTGTACGACAGGGTCGCGCAATAACCTCTGGGGCCAACGTCCTGACTTTC	CASSVRQGRAITSGANVLTF
TRBD2	TRBJ2-3	TRBV28	few	TGTGCCAGCAGTAACCCGGGACTAGCGGGAGCGGATACGCAGTATTTT	CASSNPGLAGADTQYF
TRBD2	TRBJ2-1	TRBV20-1	many	TGCAGTGCTGACCCCGGCGGGAGGGGTGATGAGCAGTTCTTC	CSADPGGRGDEQFF
TRBD2	TRBJ2-5	TRBV9	many	TGTGCCAGCAGCGTTAATAGCGGGAGTAGCGAGACCCAGTACTTC	CASSVNSGSSETQYF
-	TRBJ1-6	TRBV28	many	TGTGCCAGCGGGCGGACTTTTTCACCCCTCCACTTT	CASGRTFSPLHF
TRBD1	TRBJ2-7	TRBV7-7	-	TGTGCCAGCAGCTTATCGGACAGGACAGGGATCGAGCAGTACTTC	CASSLSDRTGIEQYF
-	TRBJ1-1	TRBV6-1	-	TGTGCCAGCAGTTTGCGACAGGAGCGCACTGAAGCTTTCTTT	CASSLRQERTEAFF
-	TRBJ2-7	TRBV20-1	many	TGCAGTGCCGCCCAGGGGTGGGGCTACGAGCAGTACTTC	CSAAQGWGYEQYF
TRBD1	TRBJ1-5	TRBV19	-	TGTGCCAGTAGCCCCCGCCGGGACAGGGGGCATCAGCCCCAGCATTTT	CASSPRRDRGHQPQHF
TRBD2	TRBJ2-5	TRBV20-1	many	TGCAGTGCTAATCCGGGACTAGCGGAAGAGACCCAGTACTTC	CSANPGLAEETQYF
-	TRBJ2-1	TRBV7-8	many	TGTGCCAGCAGCCTTGAGCGCAATGAGCAGTTCTTC	CASSLERNEQFF
TRBD1	TRBJ2-1	TRBV3-1	many	TGTGCCAGCAGCCGAAGCAGGACAGGGGGCTACAATGAGCAGTTCTTC	CASSRSRTGGYNEQFF
TRBD1	TRBJ2-7	TRBV7-2	many	TGTGCCAGCAGCTTAGATCCCGGACAGGGTCGCTACGAGCAGTACTTC	CASSLDPGQGRYEQYF
TRBD1	TRBJ2-3	TRBV7-6	many	TGTGCCAGCAGCCTAACAGGGGGCGCGGAAGATACGCAGTATTTT	CASSLTGGAEDTQYF
TRBD1	TRBJ1-4	TRBV13	many	TGTGCCAGCAGCTTTTCCGGGACAGGGAACCTTAATGAAAAACTGTTTTTT	CASSFSGTGNLNEKLFF
TRBD1	TRBJ2-5	TRBV7-7	few	TGTGCTAGCAGCCGAATTTACAGGGGAACGGTTGAGACCCAGTACTTC	CASSRIYRGTVETQYF
TRBD2	TRBJ2-5	TRBV28	many	TGTGCCAGCACCTTAGCGGGAGCCACCAAGGAGACCCAGTACTTC	CASTLAGATKETQYF
-	TRBJ2-7	TRBV28	many	TGTGCCAGCAGAATGGGAGGTAGACGCGAGCAGTACTTC	CASRMGGRREQYF
TRBD2	TRBJ2-2	TRBV7-2	many	TGTGCCAGCAGCTTTATCGGCGGGAGGGCCCCCGGGGAGCTGTTTTTT	CASSFIGGRAPGELFF
-	TRBJ1-2	TRBV7-3	few	TGTGCCAGCAGCCTGCAGGCTAGCGCTGGCTACACCTTC	CASSLQASAGYTF
-	TRBJ2-7	TRBV27	many	TGTGCCAGCAGCGACCAACTAGCTGGGGCCTACGAGCAGTACTTC	CASSDQLAGAYEQYF
-	TRBJ1-5	TRBV6-1	few	TGTGCCAGCAGATTAACCAGAAATAGCAATCAGCCCCAGCATTTT	CASRLTRNSNQPQHF
-	TRBJ2-1	TRBV10-3	-	TGTGCCATCAGTGTGCGGGTTGAACAGGACAATGAGCAGTTCTTC	CAISVRVEQDNEQFF
TRBD2	TRBJ2-3	TRBV2	-	TGTGCCAGCAGTGAAGCGGTAGCGGGGGTCCATTCAGATACGCAGTATTTT	CASSEAVAGVHSDTQYF
TRBD1	TRBJ2-3	TRBV5-4	many	TGTGCCAGCAGCTTGAACAGGGGTTCAGATACGCAGTATTTT	CASSLNRGSDTQYF
-	TRBJ1-5	TRBV3-1	many	TGTGCCAGCAGCCAAGGGGTTCAGCCCCAGCATTTT	CASSQGVQPQHF
TRBD1	TRBJ2-3	TRBV11-1	-	TGTGCCAGCGGCTCACCGGGACAGGGGGCAGATACGCAGTATTTT	CASGSPGQGADTQYF
TRBD1	TRBJ2-5	TRBV20-1	many	TGCAGTGAACAACAGGGGGGCAGCTCCCAAGAGACCCAGTACTTC	CSEQQGGSSQETQYF
TRBD1	TRBJ1-2	TRBV15	few	TGTGCCACCAGCAGAGATCCCCAGGGGGCAAGTGGCTACACCTTC	CATSRDPQGASGYTF
-	TRBJ2-7	TRBV2	many	TGTGCCAGCAGCGCTATAGCCTACGAGCAGTACTTC	CASSAIAYEQYF
TRBD2	TRBJ2-1	TRBV20-1	few	TGCAGTGCCAGGGAAATTATAGCGGGCGATTCCTACAATGAGCAGTTCTTC	CSAREIIAGDSYNEQFF
TRBD2	TRBJ2-3	TRBV28	-	TGTGCCAGCAAGCGAGCGGGAGGGACAGATACGCAGTATTTT	CASKRAGGTDTQYF
-	TRBJ2-1	TRBV11-2	few	TGTGCCAGCAGCCCCGACAGGCCTCCCTACAATGAGCAGTTCTTC	CASSPDRPPYNEQFF
-	TRBJ2-2	TRBV6-1	-	TGTGCCAGCAGGGACGGTGGAACTTGGACCGGGGAGCTGTTTTTT	CASRDGGTWTGELFF
TRBD2	TRBJ2-7	TRBV11-2	many	TGTGCCAGCAGCTCCAGCGGGAGGGCCCTCGACGAGCAGTACTTC	CASSSSGRALDEQYF
-	TRBJ2-5	TRBV3-1	-	TGTGCCAGCAGCCCACCCGCGGGGACCCAGTACTTC	CASSPPAGTQYF
-	TRBJ2-7	TRBV19	-	TGTGCCAGTAGGGATCCCTCCCCCGGCTACGAGCAGTACTTC	CASRDPSPGYEQYF
-	TRBJ2-7	TRBV28	many	TGTGCCAGCAGTTACGCCGGGACCACCTACGAGCAGTACTTC	CASSYAGTTYEQYF
TRBD1	TRBJ1-2	TRBV7-2	many	TGTGCCAGCAGCTCCCAGACAGGGAACTATGGCTACACCTTC	CASSSQTGNYGYTF
TRBD2	TRBJ2-1	TRBV3-1	many	TGTGCCAGCAGCCAGTCTAGCGGGAGACCAAATGAGCAGTTCTTC	CASSQSSGRPNEQFF
TRBD2	TRBJ2-5	TRBV12-3/TRBV12-4	many	TGTGCCAGCGGGGAGCGGGGTGCAGAGACCCAGTACTTC	CASGERGAETQYF
-	TRBJ2-7	TRBV28	-	TGTGCCAGCAGTCTACGACTAGTTTCTCCACAGGCGGTAAGGGTTGGCGAGCAGTACTTC	CASSLRLVSPQAVRVGEQYF
TRBD2	TRBJ2-7	TRBV20-1	many	TGCAGTGCTACGAGGGAGGGACTAGCACCCGAGCAGTACTTC	CSATREGLAPEQYF
TRBD1	TRBJ2-7	TRBV6-2/TRBV6-3	many	TGTGCCAGCAGGAGGCGACAGGGGACGACCGGGAACGAGCAGTACTTC	CASRRRQGTTGNEQYF
-	TRBJ2-3	TRBV11-2	many	TGTGCCAGCAGCTCAAGGGGGGGCGGGACAGATACGCAGTATTTT	CASSSRGGGTDTQYF
-	TRBJ1-3	TRBV2	-	TGTGCCAGCACTGAACACAGTCGCTCTGGAAACACCATATATTTT	CASTEHSRSGNTIYF
-	TRBJ2-3	TRBV5-1	-	TGCGCCAGCAGCTTAACCCGTGCTTCAGATACGCAGTATTTT	CASSLTRASDTQYF
TRBD2	TRBJ2-7	TRBV30	many	TGTGCCTGGAGTGCCCCGGGACTAGCGGCGTACGAGCAGTACTTC	CAWSAPGLAAYEQYF
-	TRBJ2-1	TRBV19	-	TGTGCCAGTAGTTCCCGGCGGGCTGAGGGCGATGAGCAGTTCTTC	CASSSRRAEGDEQFF
TRBD1	TRBJ2-3	TRBV2	many	TGTGCCAGCAGTATCAGGGTCGGGACAGTTAGCACAGATACGCAGTATTTT	CASSIRVGTVSTDTQYF
TRBD2	TRBJ2-2	TRBV11-2	many	TGTGCCAGCAGCTTAGTAGCGGGAGCGGTCGGGGAGCTGTTTTTT	CASSLVAGAVGELFF
-	TRBJ2-7	TRBV5-1	many	TGCGCCAGCAGCTTGGCGTCGGGACTTTCCTCCTACGAGCAGTACTTC	CASSLASGLSSYEQYF
-	TRBJ1-2	TRBV15	few	TGTGCCACCAGCAGATCAACCACAGGTAGTGGCTACACCTTC	CATSRSTTGSGYTF
-	TRBJ1-5	TRBV12-3/TRBV12-4	-	TGTGCCAGCAGTTTCCTCCGCAATCAGCCCCAGCATTTT	CASSFLRNQPQHF
-	TRBJ2-7	TRBV2	few	TGTGCCAGCAGTGGAAACAGACCCTACGAGCAGTACTTC	CASSGNRPYEQYF